The 16 T cell receptor beta chains below come from one sample, sequenced in a study of tumor-infiltrating lymphocytes in primary liver carcinoma. A primer matching the constant region was used to make TCR beta cDNA from approximately 520 ng of total RNA. Researchers made the TCR beta libraries by running three nested multiplex PCR rounds with slightly modified ARM-PCR. Each of the first two PCR rounds ran about 9 cycles with TRBV1-TRBV30 forward and C-beta reverse primers. A single record per CDR3 protein comes from TCRdb applying MiXCR to the multiplex PCR reads. The data show approximately 100,000 distinct CDR3 sequences, around two thirds seen once. Joint extraction of RNA and DNA used about 17-30 mg of bulk tissue that was unsorted. The sequencing input was liver tumor tissue from sampling region 2. The subset here: tumor region T2, inferior pole. The receptor source for this set is a woman between 55 and 75 years old with primary liver carcinoma and hepatitis B virus infection.

This chain uses TRBV6-5 with TRBJ2-1; tentative D call: TRBD1 (6 bases). CDR1 and CDR2 from the germline V gene are MNHEY and SVGAGI. The CDR3 runs to 16 residues. Between the trimmed V and J ends, which lost 8 bases and 6 bases, there was a span of 23 bases. CDR3 in DNA: TGTGCCAGCCGAAGTACCTGGACAGTGGTCGTCAATGAGCAGTTCTTC. Translated: CASRSTWTVVVNEQFF.

Details on this clonotype: A read error may be the cause here, since a much bigger clone is one base away. The chain carries TRBV5-1 and TRBJ2-1; D not certain. The CDR3 has 12 residues. Germline CDR1 and CDR2: SGHRS and YFSETQ. The CDR3 DNA is TGCTCCAGCAGGCCCAACGAAGGTGAGCAGTTCTTC. Translation gives CSSRPNEGEQFF.

The gene calls are TRBV4-1 and TRBJ2-2; D may be TRBD1 or TRBD2 (5 bases each). CDR1 and CDR2 (germline): MGHRA, YSYEKL. This CDR3 has 17 amino acids. V lost 1 base and J lost 6, with 18 bases in between. CDR3 residues: CASSQGHPRDPPGELFF. CDR3 DNA: TGCGCCAGCAGCCAAGGCCATCCAAGGGACCCTCCCGGGGAGCTGTTTTTT.

As concerns this clonotype: It may be a read error: a sequence one base away is much more abundant. The V gene is TRBV4-2, the J gene TRBJ2-5; D could derive from TRBD1 or TRBD2 (5 bases each). Germline CDR1 is LGHNA and CDR2 is YNFKEQ. CDR3 size: 19 residues. V dropped 0 bases and J dropped 5 bases, with 25 bases sitting between them. The DNA for the CDR3 is TGTGCCAGCAGCCAAGACTCCGCAATTCGGGGCCCCCTGAGGGAGACCCAGTACTTC. The encoded protein is CASSQDSAIRGPLRETQYF.

Details on this clonotype: The junction does not match germline at one end; this may be a read error. V is TRBV29-1 and J is TRBJ2-2, with 7 bases identical to TRBD1. Germline CDR1 SQVTM, CDR2 ANQGSEA. The CDR3 has 16 residues. Here the CDR3 DNA reads TGCAGCGTGATCCAAACAGGGACAGAGAACACCAGGGAGCTGTTTTTT. Amino acid sequence: CSVIQTGTENTRELFF.

This clonotype was seen a few times. Since a much larger clone is just one base distant, this may be a read error. CDR3 protein: CVSRPTGPNQPQHF. The CDR3 DNA reads TGTGTCAGCAGACCGACAGGGCCTAATCAGCCCCAGCATTTT. The rearrangement joins TRBV12-3 or TRBV12-4 to TRBJ1-5; 7 positions agree with TRBD1. The CDR3 sequence is 14 residues long.

Remarks on this clonotype: Likely a read error: the CDR3 ends without its conserved phenylalanine or tryptophan. The chain combines TRBV25-1 with TRBJ2-5, with D perhaps being TRBD1 or TRBD2 (5 bases each). The CDR3 extends over 16 amino acids. The V end lost 6 bases, the J end lost 0 bases, and 17 bases lay between the germline ends. Per the germline V gene, CDR1 is MGHDK and CDR2 is SYGVNS. CDR3 nucleotide sequence: TGTGCCAGCAGCCCCCTTGGGACCGGTTACCAAGAGACCCAGTACCTC. Translated: CASSPLGTGYQETQYL.

Comment on this clonotype: Germline and junction disagree at one end, which may indicate a read error. This rearrangement joins TRBV14 to TRBJ1-3; TRBD1 aligns across 8 bases. Germline values: CDR1 SGHDN, CDR2 FVKESK. The CDR3 extends over 16 amino acids. CDR3 amino acids: CAGSQDQGASVNTIYF. The DNA for the CDR3 is TGTGCCGGCAGCCAAGATCAGGGGGCCTCTGTAAACACCATATATTTT.

A word on this clonotype: The junction shows a germline mismatch at one end, possibly a read error. The chain employs TRBV4-2 and TRBJ2-7, with TRBD2 identical over 7 bases. The germline V gene encodes CDR1 LGHNA and CDR2 YNFKEQ. The CDR3 loop spans 15 amino acids. The DNA of the CDR3 is TGTGCCATCAGCCGAGATGCTAGCGGTAACTACGAGCAGTACTTC. Its protein product is CAISRDASGNYEQYF.

In this sample, this clonotype turned up a few times. This may stem from a read error, because a much larger clone lies one nucleotide away. The rearrangement links TRBV6-1 to TRBJ2-7; D possibly matches TRBD1 or TRBD2 (5 bases each). In germline, CDR1 is MNHNS, CDR2 SASEGT. This CDR3 is 14 amino acids long. CDR3 coding DNA: TGTGCCAGCAGGGAGGCCGGGGCTCTGGAAGAGCAGCACTTC. It codes for CASREAGALEEQHF.

For this clonotype: At one end the junction does not follow the germline gene, possibly because of a read error. The V call is TRBV11-3, the J call TRBJ2-7, with 9 bases fitting TRBD1. Looked up from germline, CDR1 is SGHNT and CDR2 is YENEEA. The CDR3 contains 16 residues. CDR3 amino acids: CASTLDMDRGQYEQYF. The CDR3 nucleotides read TGTGCCAGCACCTTAGACATGGACAGGGGACAGTACGAGCAGTACTTC.

This clonotype came up many times. The chain is built from TRBV28 and TRBJ1-1; TRBD1 matches 7 bases. The V gene end was trimmed by 5 bases and the J gene end by 3 bases; junction bases not matched to a gene: 6. CDR1 is MDHEN and CDR2 is SYDVKM in the germline V gene. This CDR3 comprises 14 residues. The CDR3 DNA follows: TGTGCCAGCAGTCTAGGGGGCAGGTACACTGAAGCTTTCTTT. It specifies CASSLGGRYTEAFF.

Concerning this clonotype: A read error may explain this, as a much larger clone is one base away. V usage is TRBV6-6 and J usage is TRBJ1-3; 7 nucleotides agree with TRBD1. The CDR3 extends over 15 amino acids. Germline lookup yields CDR1 MNHNY and CDR2 SVGAGI (reference sequence). CDR3 loop: CASGRQGSSGKTIYF. CDR3 in DNA: TGTGCCAGCGGGAGACAGGGTTCCTCTGGAAAGACCATATATTTT.

Note on this clonotype: Lacking the conserved final phenylalanine or tryptophan, this CDR3 likely reflects a read error. The gene calls are TRBV29-1 and TRBJ2-6; D is unclear. Trimming cost V 6 bases and J 0 bases, with 6 bases left between them. Looked up from germline, CDR1 is SQVTM and CDR2 is ANQGSEA. The CDR3 contains 13 residues. DNA of the CDR3: TGCAGCGTCGACTCCTCTGGGGCCAACGTCCTGACTTCC. Amino acids: CSVDSSGANVLTS.

Comment on this clonotype: The junction shows a germline mismatch at one end, possibly a read error. The J gene is TRBJ1-1, the V gene TRBV29-1, with 9 bases that match TRBD1. Germline V gene data show CDR1 as SQVTM and CDR2 as ANQGSEA. CDR3 length: 15 amino acids. CDR3 loop: CSVCHTGTGNTEAVF. In DNA, the CDR3 is TGCAGCGTCTGCCATACCGGGACAGGGAACACTGAAGCTGTCTTT.

Concerning this clonotype itself: The conserved phenylalanine or tryptophan normally closing the CDR3 is absent here, so this likely arose from a read error. The J gene is TRBJ1-1, the V gene TRBV12-3 or TRBV12-4; TRBD1 might be the D (5 bases). The CDR3 is made up of 15 amino acids. V lost 9 bases, J lost 1 base, and 18 bases lay in between. Here the CDR3 reads CASRMGTERNTEAFV. In nucleotides, the CDR3 is TGTGCCAGTCGTATGGGGACGGAGAGGAACACTGAAGCTTTCGTT.